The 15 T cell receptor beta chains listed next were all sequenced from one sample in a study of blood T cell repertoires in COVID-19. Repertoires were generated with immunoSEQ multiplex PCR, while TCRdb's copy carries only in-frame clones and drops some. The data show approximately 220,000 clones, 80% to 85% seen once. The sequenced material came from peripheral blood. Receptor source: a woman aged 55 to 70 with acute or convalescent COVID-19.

Here the CDR3 DNA reads TGTGCCAGCGGAAAGGGACAGGTTAGCAATCAGCCCCAGCATTTT. Amino acid sequence: CASGKGQVSNQPQHF. The chain uses TRBV27 and TRBJ1-5; 8 nucleotides line up with TRBD1. The CDR3 is 15 residues long. The trim removed 8 bases at V and 0 bases at J, leaving 6 bases unmatched. The germline V gene encodes CDR1 MNHEY and CDR2 SMNVEV (reference sequence).

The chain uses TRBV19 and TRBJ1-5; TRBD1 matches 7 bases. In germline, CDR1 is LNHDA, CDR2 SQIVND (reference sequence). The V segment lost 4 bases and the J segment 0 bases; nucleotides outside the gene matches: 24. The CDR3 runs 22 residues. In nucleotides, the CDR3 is TGTGCCAGTAGTAATTGGGAAGGATCGGGACAGCCGCAGGCATATAGCAATCAGCCCCAGCATTTT. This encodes CASSNWEGSGQPQAYSNQPQHF.

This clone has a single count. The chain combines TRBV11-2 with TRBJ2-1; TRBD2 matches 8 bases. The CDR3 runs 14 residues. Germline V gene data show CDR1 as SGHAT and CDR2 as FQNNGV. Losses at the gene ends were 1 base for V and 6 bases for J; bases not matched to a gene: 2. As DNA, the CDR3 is TGTGCCAGCAGCTTAGCCGGGACTAGCAATGAGCAGTTCTTC. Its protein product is CASSLAGTSNEQFF.

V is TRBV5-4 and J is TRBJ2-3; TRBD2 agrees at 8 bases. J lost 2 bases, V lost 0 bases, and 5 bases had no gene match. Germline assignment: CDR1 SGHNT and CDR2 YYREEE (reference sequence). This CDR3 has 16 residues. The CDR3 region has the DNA TGTGCCAGCAGCTTGGATGGTAGCGGGGCCACAGATACGCAGTATTTT. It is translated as CASSLDGSGATDTQYF.

This CDR3 is CASSERSSGGYTF. CDR3 bases: TGTGCCAGCAGTGAACGAAGTTCCGGGGGCTACACCTTC. This rearrangement joins TRBV6-1 to TRBJ1-2; D ambiguous. The germline CDR1 and CDR2 sequences are MNHNS and SASEGT. Trimming removed 2 bases at V and 8 bases at J, with 12 bases between. The length of the CDR3 is 13 residues.

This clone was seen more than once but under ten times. Here the CDR3 DNA reads TGCGCCAGCAGCTTTTCAGGGGGCTCAAGAGAGCAGTACTTC. Translating gives CASSFSGGSREQYF. The genes are TRBV5-1 and TRBJ2-7; TRBD1 aligns across 8 bases. Trimming removed 2 bases from V and 7 bases from J; junction bases left unmatched: 8. Germline CDR1 SGHRS, CDR2 YFSETQ. The CDR3 spans 14 residues. The whole variable domain, filled in from reference TRBV5-1 and TRBJ2-7, reads KAGVTQTPRYLIKTRGQQVTLSCSPISGHRSVSWYQQTPGQGLQFLFEYFSETQRNKGNFPGRFSGRQFSNSRSEMNVSTLELGDSALYLCASSFSGGSREQYFGPGTRLTVT.

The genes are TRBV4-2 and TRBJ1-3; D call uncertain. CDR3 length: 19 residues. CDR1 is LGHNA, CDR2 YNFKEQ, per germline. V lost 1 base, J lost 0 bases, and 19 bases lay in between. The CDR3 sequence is CASSQVGPYGERSGNTIYF. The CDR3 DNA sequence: TGTGCCAGCAGCCAAGTCGGCCCTTATGGGGAGCGCTCTGGAAACACCATATATTTT.

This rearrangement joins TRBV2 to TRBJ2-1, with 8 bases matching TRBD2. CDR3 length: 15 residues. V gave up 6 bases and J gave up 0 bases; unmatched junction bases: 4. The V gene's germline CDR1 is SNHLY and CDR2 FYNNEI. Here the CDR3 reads CASRDGTSSYNEQFF. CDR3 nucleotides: TGTGCCAGCAGGGATGGGACTAGCTCCTACAATGAGCAGTTCTTC.

CDR3 residues: CASSLEAGQGFNTEAFF. In DNA, the CDR3 is TGTGCCAGCAGCTTAGAGGCGGGACAGGGATTTAACACTGAAGCTTTCTTT. The chain couples TRBV7-8 to TRBJ1-1; the match to TRBD1 covers 9 bases. Trimming removed 1 base from V and 2 bases from J; junction bases left unmatched: 8. The CDR3 is made up of 17 amino acids. The germline V gene has CDR1 SGHVS and CDR2 FQNEAQ.

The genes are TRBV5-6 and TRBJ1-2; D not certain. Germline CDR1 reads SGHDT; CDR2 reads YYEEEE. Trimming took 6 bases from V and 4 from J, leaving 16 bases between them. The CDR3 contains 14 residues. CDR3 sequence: CASTLGGLGYGYTF. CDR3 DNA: TGTGCCAGCACCCTTGGAGGGCTGGGCTATGGCTACACCTTC.

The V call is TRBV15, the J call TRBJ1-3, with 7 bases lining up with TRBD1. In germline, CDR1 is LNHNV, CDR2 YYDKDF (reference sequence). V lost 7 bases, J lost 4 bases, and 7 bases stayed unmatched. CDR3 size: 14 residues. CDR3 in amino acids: CATKPGQLGNTIYF. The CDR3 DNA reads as TGTGCCACCAAACCGGGACAGCTAGGAAACACCATATATTTT.

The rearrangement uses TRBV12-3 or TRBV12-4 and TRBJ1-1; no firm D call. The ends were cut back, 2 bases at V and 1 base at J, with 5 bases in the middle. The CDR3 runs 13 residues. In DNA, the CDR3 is TGTGCCAGCAGTTTACGACAGAACACTGAAGCTTTCTTT. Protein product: CASSLRQNTEAFF.

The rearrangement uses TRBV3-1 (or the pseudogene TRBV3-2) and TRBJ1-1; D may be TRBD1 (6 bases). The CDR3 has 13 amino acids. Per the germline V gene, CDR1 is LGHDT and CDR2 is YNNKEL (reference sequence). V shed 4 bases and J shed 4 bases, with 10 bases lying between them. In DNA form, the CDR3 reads TGTGCCAGCAGCCTTAGGGGGAGCACTGAAGCTTTCTTT. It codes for CASSLRGSTEAFF.

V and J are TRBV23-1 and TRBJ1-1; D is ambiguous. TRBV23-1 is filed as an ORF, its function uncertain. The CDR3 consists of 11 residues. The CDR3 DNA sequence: TGCGCTAAGACTCCGAACACTGAAGCTTTCTTT. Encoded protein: CAKTPNTEAFF.

In DNA, the CDR3 is TGTGCCAGCAGTTACTTCGGGGGCTCTGGGGCCAACGTCCTGACTTTC. Translating gives CASSYFGGSGANVLTF. V gene TRBV6-2 or TRBV6-3 combines with J gene TRBJ2-6; D may be TRBD2 (6 bases). CDR1 and CDR2 (germline): MNHEY, SVGEGT. CDR3 length: 16 residues. Trimming stripped 1 base from V and 0 bases from J, with 7 bases between.